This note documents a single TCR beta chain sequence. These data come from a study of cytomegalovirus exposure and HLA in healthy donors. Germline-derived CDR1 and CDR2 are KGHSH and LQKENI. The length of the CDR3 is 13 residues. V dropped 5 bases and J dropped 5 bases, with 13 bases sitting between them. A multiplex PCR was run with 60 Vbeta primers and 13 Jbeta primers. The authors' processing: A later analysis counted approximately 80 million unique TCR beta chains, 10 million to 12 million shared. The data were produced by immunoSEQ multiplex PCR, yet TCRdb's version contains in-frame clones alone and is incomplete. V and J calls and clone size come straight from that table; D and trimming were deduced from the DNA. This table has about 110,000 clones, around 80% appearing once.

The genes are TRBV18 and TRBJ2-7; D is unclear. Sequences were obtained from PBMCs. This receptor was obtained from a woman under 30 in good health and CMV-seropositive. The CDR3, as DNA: TGTGCCAGCTCAGCTCGACAATTCCACGAGCAGTACTTC. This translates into CASSARQFHEQYF.